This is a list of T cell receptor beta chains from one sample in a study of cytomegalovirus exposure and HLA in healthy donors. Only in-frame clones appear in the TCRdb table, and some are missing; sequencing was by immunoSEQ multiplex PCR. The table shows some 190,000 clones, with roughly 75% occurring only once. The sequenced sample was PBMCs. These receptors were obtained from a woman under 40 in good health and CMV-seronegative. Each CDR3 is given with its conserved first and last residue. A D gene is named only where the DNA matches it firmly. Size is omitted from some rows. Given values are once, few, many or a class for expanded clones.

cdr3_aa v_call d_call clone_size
CASSPGQGTEAFF TRBV7-3 TRBD1 once
CASRRSELGRSGYGYTF TRBV19 . .
CASSRGTGQRNTIYF TRBV6-1 TRBD1 once
CASSVGAGGVNEQFF TRBV9 TRBD2 .
CAISERGPWSGELFF TRBV10-3 . .
CASRGSGGAYEQYF TRBV6-6 . .
CASSLVAGEGSQETQYF TRBV5-4 . .
CASSEDISQGLGYTF TRBV6-1 TRBD1 .
CAISDLSSGANVLTF TRBV10-3 . .
CASRLSRRAPGEKLFF TRBV19 . .
CASSWQGRGTDTQYF TRBV7-3 . .
CASSRDSDTEAFF TRBV7-9 . .
CASSPPVGTDTQYF TRBV6-1 . few
CASSVDPGGGAKNIQYF TRBV9 TRBD2 .
CASSYEWRGGELFF TRBV6-7 TRBD2 .
CASSSGTGGIDTQYF TRBV5-1 TRBD1 few
CASSPATRGLIEQYF TRBV6-5 . .
CASSLLGTENEKLFF TRBV5-1 TRBD1 few
CASTTRTGGNQPQHF TRBV19 TRBD1 .
CASSLQYEQYF TRBV7-9 . few